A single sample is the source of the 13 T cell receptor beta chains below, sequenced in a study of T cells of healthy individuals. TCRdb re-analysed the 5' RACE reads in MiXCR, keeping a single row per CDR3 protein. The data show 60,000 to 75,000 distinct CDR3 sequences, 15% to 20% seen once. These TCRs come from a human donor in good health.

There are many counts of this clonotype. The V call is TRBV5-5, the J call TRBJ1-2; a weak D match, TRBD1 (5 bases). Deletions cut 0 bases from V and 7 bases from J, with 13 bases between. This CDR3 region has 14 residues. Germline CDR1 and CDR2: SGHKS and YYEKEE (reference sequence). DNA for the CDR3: TGTGCCAGCAGCTTGGGTCAGGGCGGATCTGGCTACACCTTC. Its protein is CASSLGQGGSGYTF.

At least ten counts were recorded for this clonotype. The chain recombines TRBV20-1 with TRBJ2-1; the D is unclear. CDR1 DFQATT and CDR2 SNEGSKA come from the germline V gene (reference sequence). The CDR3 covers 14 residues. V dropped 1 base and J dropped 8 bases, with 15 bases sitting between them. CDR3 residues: CSARATLPRDEQFF. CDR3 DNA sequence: TGCAGTGCTAGAGCCACCCTTCCCCGGGATGAGCAGTTCTTC.

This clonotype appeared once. As DNA, the CDR3 is TGTGCCAGCCAAGGGGTGCGGCAGGGGGTTTACGAGCAGTACTTC. Residues: CASQGVRQGVYEQYF. This chain joins TRBV18 and TRBJ2-7, with 7 bases fitting TRBD1. Germline V gene lookup returns CDR1 KGHSH and CDR2 LQKENI. CDR3 size: 15 residues. J was trimmed by 4 bases and V by 8 bases; bases with no gene match: 14.

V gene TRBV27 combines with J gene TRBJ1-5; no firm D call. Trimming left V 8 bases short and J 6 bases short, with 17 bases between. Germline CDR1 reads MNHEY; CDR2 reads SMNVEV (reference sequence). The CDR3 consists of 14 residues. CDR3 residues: CASASGTGGQPQHF. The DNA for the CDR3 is TGTGCCAGCGCCTCGGGCACGGGTGGTCAGCCCCAGCATTTT.

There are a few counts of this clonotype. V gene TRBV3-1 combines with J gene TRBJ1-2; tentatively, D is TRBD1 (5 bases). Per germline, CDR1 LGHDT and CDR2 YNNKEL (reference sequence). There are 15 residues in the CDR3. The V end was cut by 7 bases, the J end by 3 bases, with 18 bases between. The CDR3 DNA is TGTGCCAGCACCGTGGGGGGTTTAATGGACTATGGCTACACCTTC. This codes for CASTVGGLMDYGYTF.

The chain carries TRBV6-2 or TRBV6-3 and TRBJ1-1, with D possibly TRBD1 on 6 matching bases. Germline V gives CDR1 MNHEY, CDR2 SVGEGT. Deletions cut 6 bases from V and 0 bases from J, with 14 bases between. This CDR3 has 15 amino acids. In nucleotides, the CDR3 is TGTGCCAGCAGCGCCCTTGACAGGATGAACACTGAAGCTTTCTTT. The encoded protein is CASSALDRMNTEAFF.

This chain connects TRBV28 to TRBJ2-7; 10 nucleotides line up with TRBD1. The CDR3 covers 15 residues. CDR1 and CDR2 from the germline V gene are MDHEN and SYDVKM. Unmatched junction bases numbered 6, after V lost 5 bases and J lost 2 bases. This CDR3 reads CASSDGTGVPYEQYF. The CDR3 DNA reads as TGTGCCAGCAGTGACGGGACAGGGGTCCCCTACGAGCAGTACTTC.

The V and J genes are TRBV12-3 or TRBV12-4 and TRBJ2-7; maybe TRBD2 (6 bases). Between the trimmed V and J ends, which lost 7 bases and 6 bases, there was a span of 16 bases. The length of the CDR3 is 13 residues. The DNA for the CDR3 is TGTGCCAGCACCCCGGGGGTTGGGGGCGAGCAGTACTTC. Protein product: CASTPGVGGEQYF.

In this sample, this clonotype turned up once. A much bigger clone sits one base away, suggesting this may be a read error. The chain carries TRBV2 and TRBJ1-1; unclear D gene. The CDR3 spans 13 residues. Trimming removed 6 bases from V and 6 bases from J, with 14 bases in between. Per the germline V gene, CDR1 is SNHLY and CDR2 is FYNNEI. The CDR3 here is CASSLGVFSEAFF. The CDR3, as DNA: TGTGCCAGCAGCCTTGGGGTTTTCTCTGAAGCTTTCTTT. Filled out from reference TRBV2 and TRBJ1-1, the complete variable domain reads EPEVTQTPSHQVTQMGQEVILRCVPISNHLYFYWYRQILGQKVEFLVSFYNNEISEKSEIFDDQFSVERPDGSNFTLKIRSTKLEDSAMYFCASSLGVFSEAFFGQGTRLTVV.

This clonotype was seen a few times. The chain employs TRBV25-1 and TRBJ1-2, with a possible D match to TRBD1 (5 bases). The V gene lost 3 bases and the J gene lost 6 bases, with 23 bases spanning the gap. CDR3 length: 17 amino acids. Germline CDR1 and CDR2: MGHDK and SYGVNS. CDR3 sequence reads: CASSDSPFRQPRDGYTF. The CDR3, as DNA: TGTGCCAGCAGTGACTCCCCCTTTCGACAGCCGAGGGATGGCTACACCTTC.

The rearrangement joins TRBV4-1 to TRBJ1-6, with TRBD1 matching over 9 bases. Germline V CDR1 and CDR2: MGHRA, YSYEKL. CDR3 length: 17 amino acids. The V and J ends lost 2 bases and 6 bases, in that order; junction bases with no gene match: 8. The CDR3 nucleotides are TGCGCCAGCAGCCAAACTGCGGGGACAGGGCCTAATTCACCCCTCCACTTT. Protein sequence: CASSQTAGTGPNSPLHF.

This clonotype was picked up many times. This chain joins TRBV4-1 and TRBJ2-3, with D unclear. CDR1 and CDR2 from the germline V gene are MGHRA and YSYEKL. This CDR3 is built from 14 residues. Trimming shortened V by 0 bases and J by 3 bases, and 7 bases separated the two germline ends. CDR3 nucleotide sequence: TGCGCCAGCAGCCAAGATGTGGGGACAGATACGCAGTATTTT. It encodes CASSQDVGTDTQYF.

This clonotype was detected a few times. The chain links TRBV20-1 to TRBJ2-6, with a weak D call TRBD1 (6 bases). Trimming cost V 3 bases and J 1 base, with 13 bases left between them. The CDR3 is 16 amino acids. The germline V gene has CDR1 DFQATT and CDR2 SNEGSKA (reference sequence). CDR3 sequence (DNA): TGCAGTGCTAGCCGGGACAAGGGGTCTGGGGCCAACGTCCTGACTTTC. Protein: CSASRDKGSGANVLTF.